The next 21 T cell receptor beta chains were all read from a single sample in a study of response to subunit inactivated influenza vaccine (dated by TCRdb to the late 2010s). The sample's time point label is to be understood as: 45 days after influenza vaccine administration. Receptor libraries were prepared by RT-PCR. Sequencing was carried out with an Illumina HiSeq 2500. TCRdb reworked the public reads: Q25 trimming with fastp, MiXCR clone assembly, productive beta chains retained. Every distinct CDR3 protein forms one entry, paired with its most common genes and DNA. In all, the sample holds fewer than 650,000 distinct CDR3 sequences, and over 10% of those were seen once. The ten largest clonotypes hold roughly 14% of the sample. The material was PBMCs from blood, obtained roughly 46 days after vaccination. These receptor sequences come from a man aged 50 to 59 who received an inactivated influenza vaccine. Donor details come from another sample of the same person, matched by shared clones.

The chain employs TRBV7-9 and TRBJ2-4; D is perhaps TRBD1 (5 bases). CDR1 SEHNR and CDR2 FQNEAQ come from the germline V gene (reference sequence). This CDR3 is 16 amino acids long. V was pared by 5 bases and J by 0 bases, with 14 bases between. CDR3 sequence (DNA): TGTGCCAGCAGCCCTGACAGAAATTTAGCCAAAAACATTCAGTACTTC. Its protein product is CASSPDRNLAKNIQYF.

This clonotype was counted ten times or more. The CDR3: CASSLENSNEQFF. The CDR3 nucleotides are TGCGCCAGCAGCTTGGAGAACAGCAATGAGCAGTTCTTC. This chain uses TRBV5-1 with TRBJ2-1, with D hard to call. Trimming took 0 bases from V and 6 from J, leaving 7 bases between them. Germline CDR1 and CDR2: SGHRS and YFSETQ. The CDR3 contains 13 residues.

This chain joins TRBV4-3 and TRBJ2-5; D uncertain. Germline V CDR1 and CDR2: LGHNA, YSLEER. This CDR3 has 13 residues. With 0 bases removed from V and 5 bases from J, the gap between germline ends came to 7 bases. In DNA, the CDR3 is TGCGCCAGCAGCCAAGATATAGGGGAGACCCAGTACTTC. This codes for CASSQDIGETQYF.

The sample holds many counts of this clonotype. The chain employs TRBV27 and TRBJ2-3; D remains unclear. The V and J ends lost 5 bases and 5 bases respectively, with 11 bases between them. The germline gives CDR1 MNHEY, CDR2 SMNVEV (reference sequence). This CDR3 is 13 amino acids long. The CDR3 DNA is TGTGCCAGCAGTCCGTCTTGGGGAGATACGCAGTATTTT. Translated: CASSPSWGDTQYF.

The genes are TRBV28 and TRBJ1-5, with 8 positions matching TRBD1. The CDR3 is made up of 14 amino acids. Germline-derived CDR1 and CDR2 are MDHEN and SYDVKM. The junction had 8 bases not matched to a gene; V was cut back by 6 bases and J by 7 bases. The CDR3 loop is CASRSGQARQPQHF. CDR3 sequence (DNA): TGTGCCAGCAGGTCGGGACAGGCACGACAGCCCCAGCATTTT.

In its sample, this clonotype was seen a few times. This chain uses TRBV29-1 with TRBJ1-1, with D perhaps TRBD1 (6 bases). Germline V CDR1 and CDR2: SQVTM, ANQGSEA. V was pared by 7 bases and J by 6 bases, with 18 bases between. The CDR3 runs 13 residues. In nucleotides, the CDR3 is TGCAGCGGAAAACAGGGTGGGAGGGCTGAAGCTTTCTTT. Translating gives CSGKQGGRAEAFF.

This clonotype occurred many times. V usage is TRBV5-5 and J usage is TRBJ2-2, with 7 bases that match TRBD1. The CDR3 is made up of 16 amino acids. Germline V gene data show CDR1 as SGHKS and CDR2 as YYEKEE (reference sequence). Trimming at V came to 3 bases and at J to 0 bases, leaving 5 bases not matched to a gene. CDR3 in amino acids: CASSWEGQANTGELFF. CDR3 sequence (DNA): TGTGCCAGCAGCTGGGAAGGACAGGCGAACACCGGGGAGCTGTTTTTT.

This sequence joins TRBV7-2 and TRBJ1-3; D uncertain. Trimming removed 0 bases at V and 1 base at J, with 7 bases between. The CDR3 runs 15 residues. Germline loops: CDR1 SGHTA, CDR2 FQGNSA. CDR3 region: CASSLARQSGNTIYF. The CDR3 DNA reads TGTGCCAGCAGCTTAGCGCGCCAGTCTGGAAACACCATATATTTT.

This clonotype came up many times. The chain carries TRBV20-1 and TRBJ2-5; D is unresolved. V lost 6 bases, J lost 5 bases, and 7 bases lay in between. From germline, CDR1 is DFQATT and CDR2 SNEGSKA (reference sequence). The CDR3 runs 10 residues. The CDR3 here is CSASTETQYF. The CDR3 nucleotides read TGCAGTGCAAGTACCGAGACCCAGTACTTC.

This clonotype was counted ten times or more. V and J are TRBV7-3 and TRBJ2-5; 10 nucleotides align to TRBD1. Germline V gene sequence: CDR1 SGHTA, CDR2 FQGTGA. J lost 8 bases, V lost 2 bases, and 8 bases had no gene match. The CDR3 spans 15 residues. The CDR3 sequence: CASSLEGQGKRTQYF. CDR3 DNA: TGTGCCAGCAGCTTAGAGGGACAGGGGAAGAGAACCCAGTACTTC. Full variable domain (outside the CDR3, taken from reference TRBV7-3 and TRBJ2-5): GAGVSQTPSNKVTEKGKYVELRCDPISGHTALYWYRQSLGQGPEFLIYFQGTGAADDSGLPNDRFFAVRPEGSVSTLKIQRTERGDSAVYLCASSLEGQGKRTQYFGPGTRLLVL.

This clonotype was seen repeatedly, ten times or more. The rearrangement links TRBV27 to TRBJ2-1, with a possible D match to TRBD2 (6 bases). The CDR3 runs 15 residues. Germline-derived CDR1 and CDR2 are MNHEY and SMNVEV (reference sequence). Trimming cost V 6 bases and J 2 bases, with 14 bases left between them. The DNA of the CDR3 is TGTGCCAGCAGGGACGGACTACAGCCCTACAATGAGCAGTTCTTC. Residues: CASRDGLQPYNEQFF.

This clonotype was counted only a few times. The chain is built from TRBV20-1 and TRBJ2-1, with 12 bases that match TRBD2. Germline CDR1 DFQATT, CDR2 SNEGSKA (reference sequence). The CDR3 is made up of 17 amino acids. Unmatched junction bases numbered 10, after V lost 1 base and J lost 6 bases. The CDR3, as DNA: TGCAGTGCTAGAGGCTACCCTAGCGGGAGGGCCCGCAATGAGCAGTTCTTC. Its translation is CSARGYPSGRARNEQFF.

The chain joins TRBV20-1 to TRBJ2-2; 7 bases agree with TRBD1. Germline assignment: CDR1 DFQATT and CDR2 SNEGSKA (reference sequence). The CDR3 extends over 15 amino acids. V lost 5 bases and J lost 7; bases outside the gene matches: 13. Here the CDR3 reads CSAPGQRGNIGELFF. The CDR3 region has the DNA TGCAGTGCTCCGGGACAGAGGGGGAATATCGGGGAGCTGTTTTTT.

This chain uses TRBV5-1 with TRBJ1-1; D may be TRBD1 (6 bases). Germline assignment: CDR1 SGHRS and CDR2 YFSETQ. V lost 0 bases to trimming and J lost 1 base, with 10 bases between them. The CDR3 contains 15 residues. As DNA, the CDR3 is TGCGCCAGCAGCTTGGCCCGGGGGCGGAACACTGAAGCTTTCTTT. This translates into CASSLARGRNTEAFF.

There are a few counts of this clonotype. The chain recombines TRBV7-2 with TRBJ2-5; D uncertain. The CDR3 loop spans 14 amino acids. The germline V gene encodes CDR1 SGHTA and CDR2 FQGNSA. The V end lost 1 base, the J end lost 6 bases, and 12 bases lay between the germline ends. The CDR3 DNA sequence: TGTGCCAGCAGCTTAGGGCCTGGCCGCCAGACCCAGTACTTC. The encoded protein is CASSLGPGRQTQYF. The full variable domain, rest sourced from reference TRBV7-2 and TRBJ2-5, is GAGVSQSPSNKVTEKGKDVELRCDPISGHTALYWYRQSLGQGLEFLIYFQGNSAPDKSGLPSDRFSAERTGGSVSTLTIQRTQQEDSAVYLCASSLGPGRQTQYFGPGTRLLVL.

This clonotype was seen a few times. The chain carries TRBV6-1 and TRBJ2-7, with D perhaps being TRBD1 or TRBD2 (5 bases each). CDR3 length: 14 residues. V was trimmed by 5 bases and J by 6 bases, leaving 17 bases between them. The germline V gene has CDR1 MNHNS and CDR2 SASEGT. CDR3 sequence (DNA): TGTGCCAGCAGTCCTTCCGGGACCGGGCGCGAGCAGTACTTC. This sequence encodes CASSPSGTGREQYF.

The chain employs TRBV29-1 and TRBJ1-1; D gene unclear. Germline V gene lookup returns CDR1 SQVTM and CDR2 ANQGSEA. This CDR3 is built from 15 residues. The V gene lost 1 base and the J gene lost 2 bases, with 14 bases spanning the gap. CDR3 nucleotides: TGCAGCGTTGAAGCAGGAAGGAGTAGTAACACTGAAGCTTTCTTT. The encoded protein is CSVEAGRSSNTEAFF.

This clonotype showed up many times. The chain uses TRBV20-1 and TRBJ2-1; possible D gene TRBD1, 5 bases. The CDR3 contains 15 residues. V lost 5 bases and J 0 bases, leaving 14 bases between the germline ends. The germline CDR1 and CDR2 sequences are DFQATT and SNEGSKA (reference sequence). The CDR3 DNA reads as TGCAGTGCTGAGAACCCAGGGCGCTCCTACAATGAGCAGTTCTTC. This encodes CSAENPGRSYNEQFF.

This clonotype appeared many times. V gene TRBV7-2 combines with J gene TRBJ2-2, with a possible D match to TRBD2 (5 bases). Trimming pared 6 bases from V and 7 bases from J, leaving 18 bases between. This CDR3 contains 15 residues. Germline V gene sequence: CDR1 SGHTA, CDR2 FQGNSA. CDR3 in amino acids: CASSILSGYNGELFF. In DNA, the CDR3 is TGTGCCAGCAGTATATTATCGGGGTATAACGGGGAGCTGTTTTTT.

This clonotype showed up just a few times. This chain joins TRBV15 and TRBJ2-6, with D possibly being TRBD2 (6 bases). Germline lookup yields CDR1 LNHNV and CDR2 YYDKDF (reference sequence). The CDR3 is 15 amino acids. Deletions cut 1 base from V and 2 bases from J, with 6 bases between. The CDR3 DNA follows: TGTGCCACCAGCAGAGCGGGAGCTGGGGCCAACGTCCTGACTTTC. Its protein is CATSRAGAGANVLTF.

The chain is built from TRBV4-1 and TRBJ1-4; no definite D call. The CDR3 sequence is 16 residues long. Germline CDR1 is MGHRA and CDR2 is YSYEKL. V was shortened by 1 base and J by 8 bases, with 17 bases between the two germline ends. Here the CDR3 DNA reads TGCGCCAGCAGCCAAGGTACTGGACCGTGGGAAGAAAAACTGTTTTTT. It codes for CASSQGTGPWEEKLFF.